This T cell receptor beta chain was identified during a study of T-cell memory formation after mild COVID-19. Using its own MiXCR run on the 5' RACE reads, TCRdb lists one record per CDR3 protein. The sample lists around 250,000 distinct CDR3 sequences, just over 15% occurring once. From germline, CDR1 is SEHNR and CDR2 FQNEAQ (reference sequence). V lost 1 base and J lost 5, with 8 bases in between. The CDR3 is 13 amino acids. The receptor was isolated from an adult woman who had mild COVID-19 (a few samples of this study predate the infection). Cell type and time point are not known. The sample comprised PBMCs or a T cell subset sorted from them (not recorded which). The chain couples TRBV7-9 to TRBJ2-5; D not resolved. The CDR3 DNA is TGTGCCAGCAGCTTAGAGCCTGTCGAGACCCAGTACTTC. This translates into CASSLEPVETQYF.